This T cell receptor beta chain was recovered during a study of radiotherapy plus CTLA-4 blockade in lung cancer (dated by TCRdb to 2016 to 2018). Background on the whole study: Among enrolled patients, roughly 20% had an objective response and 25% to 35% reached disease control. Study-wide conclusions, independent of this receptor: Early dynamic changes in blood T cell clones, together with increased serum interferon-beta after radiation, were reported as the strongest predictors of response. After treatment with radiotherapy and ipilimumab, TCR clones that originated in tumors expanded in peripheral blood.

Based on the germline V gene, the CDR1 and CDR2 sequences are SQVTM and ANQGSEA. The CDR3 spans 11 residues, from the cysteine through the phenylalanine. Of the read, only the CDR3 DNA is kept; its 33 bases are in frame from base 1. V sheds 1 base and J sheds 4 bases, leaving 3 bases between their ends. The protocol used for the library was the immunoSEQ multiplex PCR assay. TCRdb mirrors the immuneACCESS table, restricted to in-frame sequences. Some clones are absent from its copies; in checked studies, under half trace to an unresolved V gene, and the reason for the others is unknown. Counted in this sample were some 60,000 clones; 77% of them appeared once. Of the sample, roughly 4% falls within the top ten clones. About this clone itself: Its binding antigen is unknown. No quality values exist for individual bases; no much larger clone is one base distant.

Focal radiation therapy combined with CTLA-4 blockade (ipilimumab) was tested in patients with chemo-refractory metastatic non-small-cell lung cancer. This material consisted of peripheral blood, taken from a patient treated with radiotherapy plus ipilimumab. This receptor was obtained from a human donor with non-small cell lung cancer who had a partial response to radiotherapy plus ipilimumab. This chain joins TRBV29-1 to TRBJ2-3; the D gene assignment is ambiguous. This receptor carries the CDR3 CSVEAADTQYF. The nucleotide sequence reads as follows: TGCAGCGTTGAAGCAGCAGATACGCAGTATTTT.